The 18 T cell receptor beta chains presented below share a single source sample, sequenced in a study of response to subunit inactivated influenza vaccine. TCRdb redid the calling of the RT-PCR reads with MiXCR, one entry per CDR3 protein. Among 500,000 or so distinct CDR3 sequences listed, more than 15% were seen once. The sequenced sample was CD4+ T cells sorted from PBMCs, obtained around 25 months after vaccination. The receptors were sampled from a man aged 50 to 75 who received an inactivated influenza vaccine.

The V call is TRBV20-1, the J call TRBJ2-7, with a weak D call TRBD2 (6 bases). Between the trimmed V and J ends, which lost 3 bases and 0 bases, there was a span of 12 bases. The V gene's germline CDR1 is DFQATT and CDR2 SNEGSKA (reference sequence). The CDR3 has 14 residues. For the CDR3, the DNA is TGCAGTGCTAGGAGAGGTAGCGGCTCCTACGAGCAGTACTTC. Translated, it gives CSARRGSGSYEQYF.

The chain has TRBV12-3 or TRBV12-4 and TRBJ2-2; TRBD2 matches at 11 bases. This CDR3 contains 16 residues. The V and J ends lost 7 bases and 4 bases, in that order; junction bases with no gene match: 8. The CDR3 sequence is CASIPSGGPPTGELFF. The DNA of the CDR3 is TGTGCCAGCATCCCTAGCGGGGGGCCGCCCACCGGGGAGCTGTTTTTT.

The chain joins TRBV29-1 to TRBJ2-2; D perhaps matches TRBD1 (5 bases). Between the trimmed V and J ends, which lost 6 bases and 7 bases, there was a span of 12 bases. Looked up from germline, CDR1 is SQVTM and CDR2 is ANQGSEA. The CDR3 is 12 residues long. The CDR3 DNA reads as TGCAGCGTGGTAGACAGTAACGGGGAGCTGTTTTTT. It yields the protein CSVVDSNGELFF.

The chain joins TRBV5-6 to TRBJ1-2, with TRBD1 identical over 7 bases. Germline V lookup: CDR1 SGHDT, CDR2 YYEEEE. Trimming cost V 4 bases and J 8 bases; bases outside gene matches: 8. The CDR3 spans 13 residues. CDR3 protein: CASSGRQGQGYTF. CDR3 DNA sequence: TGTGCCAGCAGCGGTCGACAGGGTCAGGGCTACACCTTC.

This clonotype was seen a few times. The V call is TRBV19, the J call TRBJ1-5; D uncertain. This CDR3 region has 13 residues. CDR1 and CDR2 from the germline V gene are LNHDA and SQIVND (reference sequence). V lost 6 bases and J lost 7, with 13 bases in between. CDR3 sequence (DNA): TGTGCCAGTAGAAACGGGTTTCAGCAGCCCCAGCATTTT. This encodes CASRNGFQQPQHF.

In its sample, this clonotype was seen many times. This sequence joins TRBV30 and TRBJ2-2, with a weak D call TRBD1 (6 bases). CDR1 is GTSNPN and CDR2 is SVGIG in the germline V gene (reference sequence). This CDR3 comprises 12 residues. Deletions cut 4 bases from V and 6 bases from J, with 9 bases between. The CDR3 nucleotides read TGTGCCTGGAACCGACAGGCCGGGGAGCTGTTTTTT. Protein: CAWNRQAGELFF.

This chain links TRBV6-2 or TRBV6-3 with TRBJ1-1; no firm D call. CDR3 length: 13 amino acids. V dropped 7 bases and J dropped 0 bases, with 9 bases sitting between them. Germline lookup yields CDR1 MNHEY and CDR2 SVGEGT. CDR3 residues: CASTDSMNTEAFF. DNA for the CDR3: TGTGCCAGCACTGACTCCATGAACACTGAAGCTTTCTTT.

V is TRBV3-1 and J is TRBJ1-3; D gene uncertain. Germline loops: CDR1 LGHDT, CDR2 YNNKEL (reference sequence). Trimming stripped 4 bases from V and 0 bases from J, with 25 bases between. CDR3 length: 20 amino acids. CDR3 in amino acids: CASSRGPRSVPDGSGNTIYF. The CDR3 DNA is TGTGCCAGCAGCCGAGGCCCGCGAAGTGTCCCAGATGGCTCTGGAAACACCATATATTTT.

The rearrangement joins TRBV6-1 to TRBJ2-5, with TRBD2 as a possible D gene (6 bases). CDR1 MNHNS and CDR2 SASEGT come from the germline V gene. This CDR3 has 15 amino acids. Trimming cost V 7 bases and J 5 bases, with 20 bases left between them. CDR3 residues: CASTLNRGTRETQYF. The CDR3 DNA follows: TGTGCCAGCACCCTGAACCGTGGGACTCGGGAGACCCAGTACTTC.

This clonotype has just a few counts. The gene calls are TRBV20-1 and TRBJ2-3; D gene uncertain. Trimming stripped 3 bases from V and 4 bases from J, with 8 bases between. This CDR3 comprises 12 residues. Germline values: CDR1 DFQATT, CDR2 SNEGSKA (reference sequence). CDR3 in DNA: TGCAGTGCTAGCCCTCTTGCAGATACGCAGTATTTT. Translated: CSASPLADTQYF.

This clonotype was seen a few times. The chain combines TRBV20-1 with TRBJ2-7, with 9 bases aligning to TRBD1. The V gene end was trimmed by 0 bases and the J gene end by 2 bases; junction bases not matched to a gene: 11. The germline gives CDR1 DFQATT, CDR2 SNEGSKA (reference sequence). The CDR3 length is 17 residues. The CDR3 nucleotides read TGCAGTGCTAGAGATGGGGACAGGGCGATACTTACCTACGAGCAGTACTTC. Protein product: CSARDGDRAILTYEQYF.

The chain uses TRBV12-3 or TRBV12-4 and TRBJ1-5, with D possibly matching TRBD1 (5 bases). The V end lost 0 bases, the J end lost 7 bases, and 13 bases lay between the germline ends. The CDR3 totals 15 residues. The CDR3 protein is CASSLAKRGTQPQHF. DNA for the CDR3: TGTGCCAGCAGTTTAGCGAAGAGGGGTACCCAGCCCCAGCATTTT.

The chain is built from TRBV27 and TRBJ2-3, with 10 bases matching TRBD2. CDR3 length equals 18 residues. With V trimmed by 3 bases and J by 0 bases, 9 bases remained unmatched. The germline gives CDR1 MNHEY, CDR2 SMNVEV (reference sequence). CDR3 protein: CASSFRLELAGSTDTQYF. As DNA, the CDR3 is TGTGCCAGCAGTTTTAGGCTGGAACTAGCGGGGAGCACAGATACGCAGTATTTT.

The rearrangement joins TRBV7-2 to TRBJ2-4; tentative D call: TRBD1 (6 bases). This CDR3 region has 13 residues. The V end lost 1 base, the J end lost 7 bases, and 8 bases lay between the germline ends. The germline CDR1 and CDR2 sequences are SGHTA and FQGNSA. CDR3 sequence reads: CASSLERGNIQYF. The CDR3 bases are TGTGCCAGCAGCTTAGAGAGGGGGAACATTCAGTACTTC.

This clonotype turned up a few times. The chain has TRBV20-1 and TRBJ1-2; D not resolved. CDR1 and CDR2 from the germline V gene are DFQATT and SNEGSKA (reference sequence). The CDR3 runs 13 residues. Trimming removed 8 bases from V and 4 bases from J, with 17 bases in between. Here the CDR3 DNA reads TGCAGTACACGAATTCCGGGTTCCTATGGCTACACCTTC. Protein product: CSTRIPGSYGYTF.

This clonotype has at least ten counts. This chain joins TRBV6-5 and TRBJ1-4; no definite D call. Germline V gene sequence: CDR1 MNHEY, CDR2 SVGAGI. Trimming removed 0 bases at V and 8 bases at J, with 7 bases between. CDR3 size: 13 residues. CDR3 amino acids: CASSYSLEEKLFF. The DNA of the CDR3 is TGTGCCAGCAGTTACTCCCTGGAGGAAAAACTGTTTTTT.

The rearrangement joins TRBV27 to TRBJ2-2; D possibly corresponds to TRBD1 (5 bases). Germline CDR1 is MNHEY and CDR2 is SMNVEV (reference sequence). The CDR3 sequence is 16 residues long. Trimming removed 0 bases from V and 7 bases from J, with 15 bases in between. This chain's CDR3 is CASSLSILDSDGELFF. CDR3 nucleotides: TGTGCCAGCAGTTTATCGATATTAGACAGCGACGGGGAGCTGTTTTTT.

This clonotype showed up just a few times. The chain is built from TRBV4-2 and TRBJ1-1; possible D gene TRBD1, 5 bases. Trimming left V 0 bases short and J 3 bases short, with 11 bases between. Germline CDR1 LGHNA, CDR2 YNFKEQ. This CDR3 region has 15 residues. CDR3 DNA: TGTGCCAGCAGCCAAGATAGGGCGGGGGACACTGAAGCTTTCTTT. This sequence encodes CASSQDRAGDTEAFF.